The clone carrying this T cell receptor (beta chain) is deemed medium-sized (0.01 to 0.1%) by its frequency. Its specificity is unknown. This sample is part of a study of CXCR3-negative and CXCR3-positive naive CD8 T cells. The study's findings and limits: TRB CDR3 hydrophobicity was greater in CXCR3-positive naive cells than in CXCR3-negative naive cells.

This CDR3 region has 18 residues. The germline V gene has CDR1 SGHRS and CDR2 YFSETQ. UMI-labeled 5' RACE TRB cDNA libraries were prepared from the cells. With the 5' RACE reads reprocessed, TCRdb shows one record per CDR3 protein and no DNA. This sample's table reports approximately 5,000 distinct CDR3 sequences. This TCR derives from a human donor in good health. Some clones in this sample may be carry-over from other donors' samples. The rearrangement uses TRBV5-1 and TRBJ2-7; TCRdb picks TRBD2, but there is no DNA to check that call. The sequenced sample was naive CXCR3- CD8+ T cells from blood. Noted subset: CD45RO-CCR7+CD27+CD95- naive CD8+ T cells lacking CXCR3 (TNR3-). CDR3 region: CASSLGVRPSGSLYEQYF.